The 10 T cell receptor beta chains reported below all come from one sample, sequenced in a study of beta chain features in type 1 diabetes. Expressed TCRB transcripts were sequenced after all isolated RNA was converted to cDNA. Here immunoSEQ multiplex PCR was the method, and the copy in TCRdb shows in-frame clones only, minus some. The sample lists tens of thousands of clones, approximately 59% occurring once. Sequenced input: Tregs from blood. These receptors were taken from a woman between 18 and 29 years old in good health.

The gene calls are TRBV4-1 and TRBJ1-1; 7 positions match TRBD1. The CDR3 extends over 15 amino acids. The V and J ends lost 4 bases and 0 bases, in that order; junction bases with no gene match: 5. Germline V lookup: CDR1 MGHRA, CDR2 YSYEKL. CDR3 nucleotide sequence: TGCGCCAGCAGCCTCGCGGACAGGTTGAACACTGAAGCTTTCTTT. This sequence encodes CASSLADRLNTEAFF.

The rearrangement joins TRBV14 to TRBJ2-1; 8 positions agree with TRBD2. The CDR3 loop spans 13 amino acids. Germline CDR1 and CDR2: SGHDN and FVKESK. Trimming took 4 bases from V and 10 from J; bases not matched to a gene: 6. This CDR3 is CASSRDTSGEQFF. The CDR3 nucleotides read TGTGCCAGCAGCCGCGATACTAGCGGCGAGCAGTTCTTC.

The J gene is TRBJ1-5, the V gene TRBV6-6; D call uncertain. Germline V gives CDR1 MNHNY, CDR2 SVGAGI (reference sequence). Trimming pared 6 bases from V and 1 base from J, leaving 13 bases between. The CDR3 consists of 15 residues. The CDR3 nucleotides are TGTGCCAGCAGAACCCCGGCGGGGAGCAATCAGCCCCAGCATTTT. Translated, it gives CASRTPAGSNQPQHF.

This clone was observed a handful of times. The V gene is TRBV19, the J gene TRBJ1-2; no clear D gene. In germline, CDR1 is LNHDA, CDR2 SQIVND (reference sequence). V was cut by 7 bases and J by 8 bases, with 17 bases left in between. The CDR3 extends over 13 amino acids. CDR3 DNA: TGTGCCAGTACCAACCGGGCGGCGGGGGGCTACACCTTC. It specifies CASTNRAAGGYTF.

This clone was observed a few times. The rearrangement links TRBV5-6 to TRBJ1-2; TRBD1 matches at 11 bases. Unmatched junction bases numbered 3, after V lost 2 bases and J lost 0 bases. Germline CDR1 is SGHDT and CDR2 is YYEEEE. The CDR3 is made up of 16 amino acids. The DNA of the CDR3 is TGTGCCAGCAGCTTCGGGACAGGGGGACCTAACTATGGCTACACCTTC. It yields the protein CASSFGTGGPNYGYTF.

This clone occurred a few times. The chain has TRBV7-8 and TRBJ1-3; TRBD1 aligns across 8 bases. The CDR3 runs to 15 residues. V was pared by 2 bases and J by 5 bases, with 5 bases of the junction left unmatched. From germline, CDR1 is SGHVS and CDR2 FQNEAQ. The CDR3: CASSLYGQGRNTIYF. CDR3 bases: TGTGCCAGCAGCTTATATGGACAGGGTAGAAACACCATATATTTT.

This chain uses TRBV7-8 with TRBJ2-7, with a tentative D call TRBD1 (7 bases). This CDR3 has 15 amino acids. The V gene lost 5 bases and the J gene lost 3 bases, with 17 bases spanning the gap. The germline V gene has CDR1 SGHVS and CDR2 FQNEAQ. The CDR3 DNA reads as TGTGCCAGCAGCCACACGCCCCAGGGGGGCTACGAGCAGTACTTC. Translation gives CASSHTPQGGYEQYF.

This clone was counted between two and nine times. The CDR3 bases are TGCGCCAGCAGCTTTAATCCCGGGGAGCTGTTTTTT. Residues: CASSFNPGELFF. The chain couples TRBV5-1 to TRBJ2-2; unclear D gene. Germline CDR1 is SGHRS and CDR2 is YFSETQ. The CDR3 loop spans 12 amino acids. Trimming shortened V by 2 bases and J by 6 bases, and 5 bases separated the two germline ends.

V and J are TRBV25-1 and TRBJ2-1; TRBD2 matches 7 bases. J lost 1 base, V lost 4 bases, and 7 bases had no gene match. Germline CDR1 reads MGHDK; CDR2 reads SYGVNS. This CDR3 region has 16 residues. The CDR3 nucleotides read TGTGCCAGCAGTGCCAGGCGGGGGAGATCCTACAATGAGCAGTTCTTC. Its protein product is CASSARRGRSYNEQFF.

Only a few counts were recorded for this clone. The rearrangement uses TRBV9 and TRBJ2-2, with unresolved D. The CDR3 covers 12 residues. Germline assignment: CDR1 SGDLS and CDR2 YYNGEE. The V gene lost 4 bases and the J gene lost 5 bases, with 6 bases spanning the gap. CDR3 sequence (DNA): TGTGCCAGCAGCCCCCAGACCGGGGAGCTGTTTTTT. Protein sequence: CASSPQTGELFF. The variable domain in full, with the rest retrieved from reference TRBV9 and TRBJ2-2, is DSGVTQTPKHLITATGQRVTLRCSPRSGDLSVYWYQQSLDQGLQFLIQYYNGEERAKGNILERFSAQQFPDLHSELNLSSLELGDSALYFCASSPQTGELFFGEGSRLTVL.